Listed below are T cell receptor beta chains from one sample, sequenced in a study of blood T cell repertoires in COVID-19. This table comes from immunoSEQ multiplex PCR, and its TCRdb copy is limited to in-frame clones, with some not included. The sample contains some 330,000 clones, under 85% of which appear only once. The sequencing sample was made of PBMCs or T cells enriched from blood (not recorded which). The receptor source for this set is a woman aged 45-65 years who had recovered from COVID-19. CDR3s include the opening cysteine and the closing phenylalanine or tryptophan. The D gene is left open where the match is weak. Expanded clones are given a class, and other clones once, few, many or no size at all.

TRBJ2-1 | . | TRBV7-2 | . | TGTGCCAGCAGCTTATCTACGCGATGGGCTAGCAACTACAATGAGCAGTTCTTC | CASSLSTRWASNYNEQFF
TRBJ2-1 | . | TRBV5-4 | . | TGTGCCAGCAGCTTGTCCGGGGGAGGACACAATGAGCAGTTCTTC | CASSLSGGGHNEQFF
TRBJ2-5 | . | TRBV5-1 | . | TGCGCCAGCAGCTTGGCCGGGCAGGAGGGAGAGACCCAGTACTTC | CASSLAGQEGETQYF
TRBJ1-1 | . | TRBV30 | few | TGTGCCTGGAGTGTACAAATGAACACTGAAGCTTTCTTT | CAWSVQMNTEAFF
TRBJ2-7 | TRBD2 | TRBV5-4 | . | TGTGCCAGCAGCTCGCGACTAGCGGGAGTTCCCTACGAGCAGTACTTC | CASSSRLAGVPYEQYF
TRBJ1-5 | . | TRBV6-5 | . | TGTGCCAGCAGTTACGGGGGCGACCTAAGCAATCAGCCCCAGCATTTT | CASSYGGDLSNQPQHF
TRBJ1-5 | . | TRBV24-1 | . | TGTGCCACCAGTGATTTTTCCCGAGGTAGCAATCAGCCCCAGCATTTT | CATSDFSRGSNQPQHF
TRBJ2-7 | . | TRBV6-2/TRBV6-3 | . | TGTGCCAGCAGTCGGACTCAAGGCTCCTACGAGCAGTACTTC | CASSRTQGSYEQYF
TRBJ2-3 | TRBD1 | TRBV19 | . | TGTGCCAGTAGTATCGACAGGGGGCGCACAGATACGCAGTATTTT | CASSIDRGRTDTQYF
TRBJ2-3 | TRBD2 | TRBV7-9 | . | TGTGCCAGCAGCTTGCTAGCGGGAGGATTCACAGATACGCAGTATTTT | CASSLLAGGFTDTQYF
TRBJ2-1 | TRBD2 | TRBV6-1 | . | TGTGCCAGCAGTGGGCGGAGCGGGGGGAACCACAATGAGCAGTTCTTC | CASSGRSGGNHNEQFF
TRBJ2-3 | . | TRBV7-2 | . | TGTGCCAGCAGCTTATCCGGAAGGGGCGGCACAGATACGCAGTATTTT | CASSLSGRGGTDTQYF
TRBJ1-1 | . | TRBV9 | . | TGTGCCAGCAGCGCCATGGGGGGGGTCTTCTTT | CASSAMGGVFF
TRBJ1-2 | TRBD1 | TRBV6-5 | . | TGTGCCAGCAGTCCGACAGGGCCGACTAACTATGGCTACACCTTC | CASSPTGPTNYGYTF
TRBJ1-1 | . | TRBV19 | . | TGTGCCAGTACCACCGGGGTAAGGAACACTGAAGCTTTCTTT | CASTTGVRNTEAFF
TRBJ2-5 | TRBD2 | TRBV7-6 | . | TGTGCCAGCAGCACACGACTAGCGGGAGGGGAAGAGACCCAGTACTTC | CASSTRLAGGEETQYF
TRBJ1-2 | . | TRBV7-9 | . | TGTGCCAGCAGCTCCCGATTATGGGGGCAAAACTATGGCTACACCTTC | CASSSRLWGQNYGYTF
TRBJ1-6 | TRBD1 | TRBV19 | . | TGTGCCAGCGAAACCGGGACAGGGAATTCACCCCTCCACTTT | CASETGTGNSPLHF
TRBJ2-1 | TRBD1 | TRBV29-1 | . | TGCAGCGTGTGGACAGGGGCGGGAAATGAGCAGTTCTTC | CSVWTGAGNEQFF
TRBJ2-3 | TRBD2 | TRBV13 | . | TGTGCCAGCAGCTTAAGGTTCGGGTTAGCGGGTAGCACAGATACGCAGTATTTT | CASSLRFGLAGSTDTQYF
TRBJ2-2 | . | TRBV4-2 | . | TGTGCCAGCAGCCAAGAAACGAGCAGGACCGGGGAGCTGTTTTTT | CASSQETSRTGELFF
TRBJ1-2 | . | TRBV7-2 | . | TGTGCCAGCAGCTTAAGAAACTCAGGGAAGATCTATGGCTACACCTTC | CASSLRNSGKIYGYTF
TRBJ2-1 | . | TRBV6-5 | . | TGTGCCAGCAGCAGGGGATGGGATGAGCAGTTCTTC | CASSRGWDEQFF
TRBJ2-1 | . | TRBV5-1 | . | TGCGCCAGCGGCGAGGGTTCCGCGAGCAATGAGCAGTTCTTC | CASGEGSASNEQFF
TRBJ2-7 | TRBD1 | TRBV5-1 | . | TGCGCCAGCAGCCCTCGGGACAGGGTGGCCGAGCAGTACTTC | CASSPRDRVAEQYF
TRBJ2-5 | TRBD2 | TRBV6-2/TRBV6-3 | . | TGTGCCAGCAGTACTAGAGCGGGGTGGGCCCAGTACTTC | CASSTRAGWAQYF
TRBJ2-5 | . | TRBV30 | . | TGTGCCTGGATAGGTCCAGGACAAGAGACCCAGTACTTC | CAWIGPGQETQYF
TRBJ2-1 | TRBD2 | TRBV9 | once | TGTGCCAGCAGCGTCCGGGAGCGGGGACCAGAGGCTGAGCAGTTCTTC | CASSVRERGPEAEQFF
TRBJ1-1 | TRBD1 | TRBV7-3 | few | TGTGCCAGCAGCCCTACAGGGGGGACGATTGCTATGAACACTGAAGCTTTCTTT | CASSPTGGTIAMNTEAFF
TRBJ1-1 | . | TRBV19 | . | TGTGCCAGTAAAGCGGCCTCGTCGATGAACACTGAAGCTTTCTTT | CASKAASSMNTEAFF
TRBJ1-6 | . | TRBV14 | . | TGTGCCAGCAGCCAATTTAGGAGCGGACCCCTCCACTTT | CASSQFRSGPLHF
TRBJ1-2 | . | TRBV30 | . | TGTGCCTGGAGTCACAGTAACTATGGCTACACCTTC | CAWSHSNYGYTF
TRBJ1-6 | TRBD1 | TRBV3-1/TRBV3-2 | . | TGTGCCAGCAGCCGCATGACAGGGACTAATTCACCCCTCCACTTT | CASSRMTGTNSPLHF
TRBJ1-1 | TRBD1 | TRBV5-1 | . | TGCGCCAGCAGCCCTACCGGACAGGGACGCCACCGGGGCACTGAAGCTTTCTTT | CASSPTGQGRHRGTEAFF
TRBJ2-7 | . | TRBV27 | . | TGTGCCAGCAGTTTAGGACAAGATGGGAGGGAGCAGTACTTC | CASSLGQDGREQYF
TRBJ1-1 | TRBD1 | TRBV25-1 | . | TGTGCCAGCAGGAGACAGGGAGGAGCTTTCTTT | CASRRQGGAFF
TRBJ1-6 | . | TRBV30 | few | TGTGCCTGGATCCAAGACACGGCTCGGTCACCCCTCCACTTT | CAWIQDTARSPLHF
TRBJ1-5 | TRBD1 | TRBV30 | . | TGTGCCTGGAGTCTGGCAGGACAGGGCAATCAGCCCCAGCATTTT | CAWSLAGQGNQPQHF
TRBJ1-2 | . | TRBV27 | . | TGTGCCAGCAGTTTGGCAGTCAACTATGGCTACACCTTC | CASSLAVNYGYTF
TRBJ1-3 | . | TRBV9 | few | TGTGCCAGCAGCGTAGAGGGGACTATTGGAAACACCATATATTTT | CASSVEGTIGNTIYF
TRBJ2-2 | . | TRBV7-2 | . | TGTGCCAGCAGCTTAAGGGGGGGCCACACCGGGGAGCTGTTTTTT | CASSLRGGHTGELFF
TRBJ1-6 | TRBD1 | TRBV5-6 | few | TGTGCCAGCAGCTCCGATACAGGGGGCTTTAATTCACCCCTCCACTTT | CASSSDTGGFNSPLHF
TRBJ1-2 | . | TRBV3-1/TRBV3-2 | . | TGTGCCAGCAGCCCTAGCGGGGGGTCCTATGGCTACACCTTC | CASSPSGGSYGYTF
TRBJ1-1 | . | TRBV5-1 | few | TGCGCCAGCAGCTTGGACAGTTTGAACACTGAAGCTTTCTTT | CASSLDSLNTEAFF
TRBJ2-1 | . | TRBV7-9 | . | TGTGCCAGCAGCTTACAGGGGTCTGGGGTCAATGAGCAGTTCTTC | CASSLQGSGVNEQFF
TRBJ2-1 | TRBD1 | TRBV10-2 | . | TGCGCCAGCAGTGAGTCGAGGGGGCCTCGCAATGAGCAGTTCTTC | CASSESRGPRNEQFF
TRBJ1-2 | . | TRBV10-3 | . | TGTGCCATCAGTGAGGGACAAGATCCGTCGGGTGGCTACACCTTC | CAISEGQDPSGGYTF
TRBJ2-1 | TRBD2 | TRBV7-3 | once | TGTGCCAGCAGCGAGGGACTAGCGGGAGACGAGCAGTTCTTC | CASSEGLAGDEQFF
TRBJ1-2 | . | TRBV12-3/TRBV12-4 | . | TGTGCCAGCCGTTCGGGGACTAACTATGGCTACACCTTC | CASRSGTNYGYTF